The following is a T cell receptor (beta chain) sequence with its context. Repertoires were generated with immunoSEQ multiplex PCR, while TCRdb's copy carries only in-frame clones and drops some. The repertoire holds some 56,000 clones, with around 70% as singletons. This record comes from a study of blood T cell repertoires in COVID-19. V shed 4 bases and J 6 bases; nucleotides not matched to a gene: 13. The CDR3 spans 17 residues. CDR1 is SGDLS and CDR2 is YYNGEE in the germline V gene. This receptor was identified in a woman in her fifties or sixties with active or convalescent COVID-19. Sequenced sample: peripheral blood. The chain combines TRBV9 with TRBJ2-2; TRBD2 agrees at 9 bases. The CDR3 coding sequence is TGTGCCAGCAGCCGGACGGTTGCGGGAGGGCGGTCCGGGGAGCTGTTTTTT. This sequence encodes CASSRTVAGGRSGELFF.